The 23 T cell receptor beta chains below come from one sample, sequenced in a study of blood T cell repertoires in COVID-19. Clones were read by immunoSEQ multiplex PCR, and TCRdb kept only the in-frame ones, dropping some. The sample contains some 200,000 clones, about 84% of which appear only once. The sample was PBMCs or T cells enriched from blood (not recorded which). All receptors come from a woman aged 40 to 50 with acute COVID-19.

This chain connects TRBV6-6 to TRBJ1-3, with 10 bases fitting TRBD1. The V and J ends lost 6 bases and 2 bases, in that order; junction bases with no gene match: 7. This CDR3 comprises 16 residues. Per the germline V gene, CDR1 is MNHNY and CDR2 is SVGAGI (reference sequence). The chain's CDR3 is CASRGGQGKTGNTIYF. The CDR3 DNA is TGTGCCAGCAGGGGGGGACAGGGGAAGACTGGAAACACCATATATTTT.

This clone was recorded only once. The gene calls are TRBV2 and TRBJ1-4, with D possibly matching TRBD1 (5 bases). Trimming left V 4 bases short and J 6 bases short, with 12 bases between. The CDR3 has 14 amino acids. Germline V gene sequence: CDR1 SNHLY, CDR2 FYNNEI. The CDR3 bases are TGTGCCAGCAGTGTGCGGGGGATCGATGAAAAACTGTTTTTT. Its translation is CASSVRGIDEKLFF. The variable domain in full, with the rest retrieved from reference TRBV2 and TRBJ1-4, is EPEVTQTPSHQVTQMGQEVILRCVPISNHLYFYWYRQILGQKVEFLVSFYNNEISEKSEIFDDQFSVERPDGSNFTLKIRSTKLEDSAMYFCASSVRGIDEKLFFGSGTQLSVL.

The CDR3 here is CASIKDRNSDGAQYF. The DNA for the CDR3 is TGTGCCAGTATTAAAGACAGAAACAGTGACGGGGCCCAGTACTTC. The chain links TRBV19 to TRBJ2-5, with D perhaps assigned TRBD1 or TRBD2 (5 bases each). Trimming removed 7 bases from V and 9 bases from J, with 24 bases in between. CDR3 length: 15 amino acids. In germline, CDR1 is LNHDA, CDR2 SQIVND (reference sequence).

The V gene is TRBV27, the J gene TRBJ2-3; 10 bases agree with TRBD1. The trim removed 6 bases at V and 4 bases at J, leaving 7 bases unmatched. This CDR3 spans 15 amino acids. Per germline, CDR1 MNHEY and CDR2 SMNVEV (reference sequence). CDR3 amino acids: CASRNGQGGADTQYF. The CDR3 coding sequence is TGTGCCAGCAGAAACGGACAGGGGGGTGCAGATACGCAGTATTTT.

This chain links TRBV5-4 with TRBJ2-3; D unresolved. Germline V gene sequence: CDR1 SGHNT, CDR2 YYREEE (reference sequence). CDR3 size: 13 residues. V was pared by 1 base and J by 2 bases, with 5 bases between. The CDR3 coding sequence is TGTGCCAGCAGCTTGTTGGCCACAGATACGCAGTATTTT. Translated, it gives CASSLLATDTQYF.

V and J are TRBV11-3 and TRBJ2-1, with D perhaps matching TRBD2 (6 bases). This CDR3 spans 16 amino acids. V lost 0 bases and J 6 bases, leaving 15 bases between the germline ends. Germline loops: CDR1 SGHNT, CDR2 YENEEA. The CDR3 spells CASSLDGGTRSNEQFF. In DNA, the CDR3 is TGTGCCAGCAGCTTAGATGGCGGGACGCGGTCCAATGAGCAGTTCTTC.

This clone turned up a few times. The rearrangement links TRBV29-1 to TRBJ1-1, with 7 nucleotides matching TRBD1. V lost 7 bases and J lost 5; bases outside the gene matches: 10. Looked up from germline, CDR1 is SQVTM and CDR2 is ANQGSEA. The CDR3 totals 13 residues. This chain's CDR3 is CSAMTGLGTEAFF. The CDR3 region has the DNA TGCAGCGCGATGACAGGGCTCGGAACTGAAGCTTTCTTT.

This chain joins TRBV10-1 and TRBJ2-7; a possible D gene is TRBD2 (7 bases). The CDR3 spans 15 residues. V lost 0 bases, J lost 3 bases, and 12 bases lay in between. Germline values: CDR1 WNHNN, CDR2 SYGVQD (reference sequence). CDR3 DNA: TGCGCCAGCAGTGAGTCGGACAGCGGGGTCTACGAGCAGTACTTC. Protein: CASSESDSGVYEQYF.

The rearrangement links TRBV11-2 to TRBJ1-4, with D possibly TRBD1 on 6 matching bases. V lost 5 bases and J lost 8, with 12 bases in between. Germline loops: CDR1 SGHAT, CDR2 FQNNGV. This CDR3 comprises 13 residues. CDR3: CASSARTAEKLFF. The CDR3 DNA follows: TGTGCCAGCAGCGCTCGGACAGCCGAAAAACTGTTTTTT.

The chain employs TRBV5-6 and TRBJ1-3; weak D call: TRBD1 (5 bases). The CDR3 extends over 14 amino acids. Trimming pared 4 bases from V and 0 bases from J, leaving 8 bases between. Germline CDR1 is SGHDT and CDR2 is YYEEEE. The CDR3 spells CASSIDSSGNTIYF. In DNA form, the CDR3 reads TGTGCCAGCAGCATCGACAGCTCTGGAAACACCATATATTTT.

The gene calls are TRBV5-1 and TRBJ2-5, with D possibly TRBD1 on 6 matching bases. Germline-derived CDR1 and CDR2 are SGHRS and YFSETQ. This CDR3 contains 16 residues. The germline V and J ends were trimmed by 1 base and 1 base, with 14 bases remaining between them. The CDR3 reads CASSLSGQYFQETQYF. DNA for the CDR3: TGCGCCAGCAGCTTGTCTGGACAGTACTTCCAAGAGACCCAGTACTTC.

The CDR3 sequence: CASSLRFRGANGELFF. The CDR3 region has the DNA TGTGCCAGCAGCCTCCGTTTCCGGGGGGCGAACGGGGAGCTGTTTTTT. The chain recombines TRBV3-1 (or the pseudogene TRBV3-2) with TRBJ2-2, with D possibly matching TRBD2 (7 bases). This CDR3 comprises 16 residues. The ends were cut back, 4 bases at V and 7 bases at J, with 19 bases in the middle. Germline-derived CDR1 and CDR2 are LGHDT and YNNKEL (reference sequence).

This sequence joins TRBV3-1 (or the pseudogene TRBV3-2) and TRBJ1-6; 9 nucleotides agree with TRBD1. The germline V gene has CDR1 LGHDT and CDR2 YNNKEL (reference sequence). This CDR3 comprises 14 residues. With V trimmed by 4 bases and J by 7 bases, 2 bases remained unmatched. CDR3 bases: TGTGCCAGCAGCCGGACAGGGGACAATTCACCCCTCCACTTT. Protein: CASSRTGDNSPLHF.

The CDR3 loop is CASSPETGPGENEQFF. CDR3 coding DNA: TGTGCCAGCAGCCCTGAGACAGGCCCCGGGGAAAATGAGCAGTTCTTC. This chain connects TRBV11-3 to TRBJ2-1; D may be TRBD1 (6 bases). From germline, CDR1 is SGHNT and CDR2 YENEEA. Trimming removed 5 bases at V and 7 bases at J, with 21 bases between. This CDR3 is built from 16 residues.

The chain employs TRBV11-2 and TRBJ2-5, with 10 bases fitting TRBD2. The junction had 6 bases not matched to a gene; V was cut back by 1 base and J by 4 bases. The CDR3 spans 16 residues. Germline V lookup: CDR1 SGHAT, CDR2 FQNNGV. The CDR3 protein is CASSLGASGSLETQYF. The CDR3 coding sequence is TGTGCCAGCAGCTTAGGGGCTAGCGGGAGCTTAGAGACCCAGTACTTC. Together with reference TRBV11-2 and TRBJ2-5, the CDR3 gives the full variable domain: EAGVAQSPRYKIIEKRQSVAFWCNPISGHATLYWYQQILGQGPKLLIQFQNNGVVDDSQLPKDRFSAERLKGVDSTLKIQPAKLEDSAVYLCASSLGASGSLETQYFGPGTRLLVL.

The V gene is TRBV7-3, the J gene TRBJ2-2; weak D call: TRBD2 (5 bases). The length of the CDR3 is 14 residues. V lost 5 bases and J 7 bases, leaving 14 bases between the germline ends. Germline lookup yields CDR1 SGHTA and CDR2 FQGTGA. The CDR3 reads CASSLRGWNGELFF. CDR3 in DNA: TGTGCCAGCAGCCTTAGAGGGTGGAACGGGGAGCTGTTTTTT.

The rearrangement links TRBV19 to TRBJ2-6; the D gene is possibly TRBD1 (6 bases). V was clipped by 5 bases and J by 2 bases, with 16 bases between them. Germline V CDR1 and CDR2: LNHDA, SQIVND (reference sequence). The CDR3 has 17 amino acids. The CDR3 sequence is CASSPRAGEAGANVLTF. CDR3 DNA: TGTGCCAGTAGTCCCCGGGCAGGGGAAGCTGGGGCCAACGTCCTGACTTTC.

The CDR3 loop is CASSPGQGTHKQETQYF. As DNA, the CDR3 is TGCGCCAGCAGCCCCGGACAGGGCACCCACAAGCAGGAGACCCAGTACTTC. The chain uses TRBV5-1 and TRBJ2-5, with TRBD1 matching over 8 bases. J gave up 5 bases and V 4 bases, and 16 bases lay outside the gene matches. Looked up from germline, CDR1 is SGHRS and CDR2 is YFSETQ. This CDR3 contains 17 residues.

This chain's CDR3 is CASSRAGVGEQYF. The CDR3 nucleotides are TGTGCCAGCAGTAGAGCGGGAGTCGGCGAGCAGTACTTC. The genes are TRBV28 and TRBJ2-7, with 8 positions matching TRBD2. CDR1 MDHEN and CDR2 SYDVKM come from the germline V gene. V lost 5 bases to trimming and J lost 6 bases; unmatched junction nucleotides: 6. The CDR3 runs 13 residues.

In DNA, the CDR3 is TGTGCCAGCAGTTTATTTTCAATAAGCGAGGCCAAAAACATTCAGTACTTC. Protein sequence: CASSLFSISEAKNIQYF. This chain connects TRBV28 to TRBJ2-4; unclear D gene. Trimming took off 1 base at V and 1 base at J, with 14 bases between the two ends. The CDR3 length is 17 residues. CDR1 is MDHEN, CDR2 SYDVKM, per germline.

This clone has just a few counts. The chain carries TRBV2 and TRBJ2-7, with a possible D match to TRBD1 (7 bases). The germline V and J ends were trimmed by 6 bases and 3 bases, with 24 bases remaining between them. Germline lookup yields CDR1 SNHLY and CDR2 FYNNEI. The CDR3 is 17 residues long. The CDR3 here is CASSEKWVGGGGYEQYF. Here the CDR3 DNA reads TGTGCCAGCAGCGAAAAATGGGTCGGAGGGGGCGGCTACGAGCAGTACTTC.

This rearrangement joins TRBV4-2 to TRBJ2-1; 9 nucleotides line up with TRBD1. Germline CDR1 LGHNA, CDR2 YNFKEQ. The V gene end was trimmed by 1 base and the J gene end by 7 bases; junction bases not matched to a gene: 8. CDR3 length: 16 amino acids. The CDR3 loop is CASSQALGTGRNEQFF. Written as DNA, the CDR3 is TGTGCCAGCAGCCAAGCCCTAGGGACAGGGAGGAATGAGCAGTTCTTC.

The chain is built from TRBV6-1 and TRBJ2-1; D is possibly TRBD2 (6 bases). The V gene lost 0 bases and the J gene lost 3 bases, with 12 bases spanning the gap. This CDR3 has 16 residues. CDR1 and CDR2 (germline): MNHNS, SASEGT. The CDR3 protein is CASSEARLVGYNEQFF. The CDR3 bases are TGTGCCAGCAGTGAAGCTCGACTAGTAGGCTACAATGAGCAGTTCTTC.